This is a list of T cell receptor beta chains from one sample in a study of identical twins. TCRdb used MiXCR to reprocess the 5' RACE reads, holding one entry per CDR3 protein. The sample has just over 500,000 distinct CDR3 sequences; about 20% are singletons. These data are also associated with another study on T cells expressing NK-cell markers.

Sequences were obtained from CD4+ T cells sorted from blood. These receptors all come from a young woman in good health. The CDR3 runs from the conserved cysteine through the conserved F or W. The D gene is left open where the match is weak. Clone sizes are given selectively: once, few, many, or a class where the clone is expanded.

v_call: TRBV5-1
d_call: NA
j_call: TRBJ1-2
clone_size: few
cdr3_aa: CASSLALGSGYGYTF
cdr3_nt: TGCGCCAGCAGCTTGGCCCTCGGGTCTGGCTATGGCTACACCTTC

v_call: TRBV7-2
d_call: TRBD2
j_call: TRBJ2-3
clone_size: few
cdr3_aa: CASSLGGLAGGYTQYF
cdr3_nt: TGTGCCAGCAGCTTAGGGGGACTAGCGGGAGGATATACGCAGTATTTT

v_call: TRBV7-9
d_call: TRBD1
j_call: TRBJ1-1
clone_size: NA
cdr3_aa: CASSLAGGGGAEAFF
cdr3_nt: TGTGCCAGCAGCTTAGCAGGGGGCGGAGGAGCTGAAGCTTTCTTT

v_call: TRBV7-6
d_call: NA
j_call: TRBJ2-1
clone_size: many
cdr3_aa: CASSLASGRQFF
cdr3_nt: TGTGCCAGCAGCTTAGCGAGTGGAAGGCAGTTCTTC

v_call: TRBV5-6
d_call: NA
j_call: TRBJ2-7
clone_size: few
cdr3_aa: CASSRMVTYEQYF
cdr3_nt: TGTGCCAGCAGCCGTATGGTCACCTACGAGCAGTACTTC

v_call: TRBV18
d_call: TRBD2
j_call: TRBJ2-7
clone_size: few
cdr3_aa: CASSPREAGASYEQYF
cdr3_nt: TGTGCCAGCTCACCACGGGAAGCGGGGGCCTCCTACGAGCAGTACTTC

v_call: TRBV5-1
d_call: TRBD2
j_call: TRBJ2-3
clone_size: NA
cdr3_aa: CASSTGLAGDTQYF
cdr3_nt: TGCGCCAGCAGCACCGGACTAGCGGGAGATACGCAGTATTTT

v_call: TRBV5-1
d_call: TRBD2
j_call: TRBJ2-5
clone_size: NA
cdr3_aa: CASSYPPGLAGGPGTQYF
cdr3_nt: TGCGCCAGCAGCTACCCTCCGGGACTAGCGGGAGGGCCCGGGACCCAGTACTTC

v_call: TRBV20-1
d_call: TRBD2
j_call: TRBJ2-3
clone_size: once
cdr3_aa: CSARVGGGARTDTQYF
cdr3_nt: TGCAGTGCTAGAGTGGGCGGGGGGGCAAGGACAGATACGCAGTATTTT

v_call: TRBV12-3/TRBV12-4
d_call: NA
j_call: TRBJ1-5
clone_size: few
cdr3_aa: CASSFAGGDQPQHF
cdr3_nt: TGTGCCAGCAGTTTCGCAGGCGGGGATCAGCCCCAGCATTTT

v_call: TRBV6-6
d_call: NA
j_call: TRBJ2-7
clone_size: once
cdr3_aa: CASTSLTIYEQYF
cdr3_nt: TGTGCCAGCACCTCCTTGACCATCTACGAGCAGTACTTC

v_call: TRBV20-1
d_call: TRBD2
j_call: TRBJ2-1
clone_size: few
cdr3_aa: CSAKDRVAGVNEQFF
cdr3_nt: TGCAGTGCTAAGGACCGAGTAGCGGGAGTCAATGAGCAGTTCTTC

v_call: TRBV14
d_call: NA
j_call: TRBJ2-2
clone_size: NA
cdr3_aa: CASSQGHPWAGELFF
cdr3_nt: TGTGCCAGCAGCCAAGGTCACCCCTGGGCCGGGGAGCTGTTTTTT

v_call: TRBV6-1
d_call: NA
j_call: TRBJ2-1
clone_size: few
cdr3_aa: CATGPGEQFF
cdr3_nt: TGTGCCACCGGGCCGGGTGAGCAGTTCTTC

v_call: TRBV20-1
d_call: NA
j_call: TRBJ2-5
clone_size: few
cdr3_aa: CSVPLSETQYF
cdr3_nt: TGCAGTGTCCCTCTTTCTGAGACCCAGTACTTC